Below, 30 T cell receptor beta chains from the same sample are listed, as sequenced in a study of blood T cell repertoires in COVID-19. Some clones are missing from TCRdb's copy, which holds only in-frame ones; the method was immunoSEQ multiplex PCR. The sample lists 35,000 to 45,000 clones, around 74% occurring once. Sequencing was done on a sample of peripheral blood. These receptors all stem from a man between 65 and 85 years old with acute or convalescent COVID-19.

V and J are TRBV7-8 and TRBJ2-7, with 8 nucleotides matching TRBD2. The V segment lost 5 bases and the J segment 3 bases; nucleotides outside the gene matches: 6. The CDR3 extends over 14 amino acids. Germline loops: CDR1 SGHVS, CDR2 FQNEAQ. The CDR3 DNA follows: TGTGCCAGCAGCCCTCGGACTAGCAGCTACGAGCAGTACTTC. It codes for CASSPRTSSYEQYF.

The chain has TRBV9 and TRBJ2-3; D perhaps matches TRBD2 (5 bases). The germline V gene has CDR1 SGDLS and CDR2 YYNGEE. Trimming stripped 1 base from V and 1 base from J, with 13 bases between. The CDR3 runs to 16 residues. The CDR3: CASSVLLDQGTDTQYF. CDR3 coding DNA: TGTGCCAGCAGCGTACTACTAGATCAGGGCACAGATACGCAGTATTTT.

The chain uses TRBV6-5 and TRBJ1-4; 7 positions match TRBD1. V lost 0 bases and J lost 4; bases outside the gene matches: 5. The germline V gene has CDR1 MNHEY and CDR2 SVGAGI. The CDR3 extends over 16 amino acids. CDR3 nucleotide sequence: TGTGCCAGCAGTTACTCGATGACAGGGATTAATGAAAAACTGTTTTTT. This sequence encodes CASSYSMTGINEKLFF.

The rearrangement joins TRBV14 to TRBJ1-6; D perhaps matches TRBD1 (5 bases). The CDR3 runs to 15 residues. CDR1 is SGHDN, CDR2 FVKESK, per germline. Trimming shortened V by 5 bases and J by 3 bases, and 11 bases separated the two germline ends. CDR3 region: CASSKGLIYNSPLHF. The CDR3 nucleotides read TGTGCCAGCAGCAAGGGACTGATCTATAATTCACCCCTCCACTTT.

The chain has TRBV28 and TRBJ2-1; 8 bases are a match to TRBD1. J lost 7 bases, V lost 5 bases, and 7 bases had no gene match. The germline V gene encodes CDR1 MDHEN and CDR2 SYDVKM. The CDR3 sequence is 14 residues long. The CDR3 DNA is TGTGCCAGCAGTCACTTGGACAGGGCGAATGAGCAGTTCTTC. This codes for CASSHLDRANEQFF.

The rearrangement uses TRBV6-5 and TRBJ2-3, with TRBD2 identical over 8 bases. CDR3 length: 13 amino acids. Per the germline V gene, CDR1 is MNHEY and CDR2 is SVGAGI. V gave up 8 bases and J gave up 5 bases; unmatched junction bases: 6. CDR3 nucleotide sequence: TGTGCCAGCCCGGGACTAGAGGGAGATACGCAGTATTTT. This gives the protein CASPGLEGDTQYF.

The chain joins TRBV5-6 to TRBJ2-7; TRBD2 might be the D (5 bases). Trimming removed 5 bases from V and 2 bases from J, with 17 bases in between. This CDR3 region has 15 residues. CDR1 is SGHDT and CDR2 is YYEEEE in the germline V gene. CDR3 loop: CASRSGRRFPYEQYF. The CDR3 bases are TGTGCCAGCAGGAGTGGCAGGAGGTTCCCCTACGAGCAGTACTTC.

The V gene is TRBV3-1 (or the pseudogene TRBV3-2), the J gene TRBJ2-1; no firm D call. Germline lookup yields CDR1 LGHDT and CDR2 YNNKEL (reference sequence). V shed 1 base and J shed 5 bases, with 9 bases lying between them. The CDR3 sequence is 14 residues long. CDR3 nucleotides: TGTGCCAGCAGCCAAGTGAACACCCACAATGAGCAGTTCTTC. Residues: CASSQVNTHNEQFF.

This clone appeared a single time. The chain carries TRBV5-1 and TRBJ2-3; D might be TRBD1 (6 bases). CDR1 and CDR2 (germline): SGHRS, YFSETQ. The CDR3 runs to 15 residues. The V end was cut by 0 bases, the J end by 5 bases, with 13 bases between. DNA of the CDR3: TGCGCCAGCAGCTTGGGACCTACCAGGGGAGATACGCAGTATTTT. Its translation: CASSLGPTRGDTQYF. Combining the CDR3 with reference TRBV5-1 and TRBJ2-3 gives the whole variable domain KAGVTQTPRYLIKTRGQQVTLSCSPISGHRSVSWYQQTPGQGLQFLFEYFSETQRNKGNFPGRFSGRQFSNSRSEMNVSTLELGDSALYLCASSLGPTRGDTQYFGPGTRLTVL.

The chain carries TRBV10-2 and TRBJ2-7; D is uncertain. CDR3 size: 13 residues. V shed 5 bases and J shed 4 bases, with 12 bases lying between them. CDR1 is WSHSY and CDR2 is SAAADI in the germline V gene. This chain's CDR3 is CASSRLSSYEQYF. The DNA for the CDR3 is TGCGCCAGCAGTCGACTTAGTAGTTACGAGCAGTACTTC.

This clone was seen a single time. The CDR3 reads CASSPMGRRDEQYF. Written as DNA, the CDR3 is TGTGCCAGCTCACCAATGGGGCGCAGGGACGAGCAGTACTTC. The chain employs TRBV18 and TRBJ2-7, with D possibly being TRBD1 (5 bases). Germline lookup yields CDR1 KGHSH and CDR2 LQKENI. The CDR3 runs to 14 residues. Trimming took off 2 bases at V and 5 bases at J, with 13 bases between the two ends.

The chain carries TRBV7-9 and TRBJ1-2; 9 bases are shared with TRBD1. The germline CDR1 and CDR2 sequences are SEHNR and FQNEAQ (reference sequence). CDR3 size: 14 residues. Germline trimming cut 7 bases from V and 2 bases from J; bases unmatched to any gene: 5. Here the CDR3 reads CASTRDRANYGYTF. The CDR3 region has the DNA TGTGCCAGCACCCGGGACAGGGCCAACTATGGCTACACCTTC.

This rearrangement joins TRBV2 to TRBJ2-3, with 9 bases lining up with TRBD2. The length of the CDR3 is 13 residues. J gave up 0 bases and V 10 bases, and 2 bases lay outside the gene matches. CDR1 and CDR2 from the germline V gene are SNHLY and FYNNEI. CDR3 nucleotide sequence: TGTGCCACCCTAGCGGGGAGCACAGATACGCAGTATTTT. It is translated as CATLAGSTDTQYF.

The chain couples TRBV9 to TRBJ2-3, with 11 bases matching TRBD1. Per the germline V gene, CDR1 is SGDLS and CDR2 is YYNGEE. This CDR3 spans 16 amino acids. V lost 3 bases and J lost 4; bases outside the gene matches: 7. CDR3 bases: TGTGCCAGCAGCGCCTGGACAGGGGGCGCGGCAGATACGCAGTATTTT. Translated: CASSAWTGGAADTQYF.

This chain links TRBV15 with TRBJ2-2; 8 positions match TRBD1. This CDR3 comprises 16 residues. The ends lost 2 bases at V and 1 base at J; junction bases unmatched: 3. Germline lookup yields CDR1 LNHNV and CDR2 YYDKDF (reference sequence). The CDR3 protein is CATSRPGTGNTGELFF. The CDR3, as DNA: TGTGCCACCAGCAGACCCGGGACAGGGAACACCGGGGAGCTGTTTTTT. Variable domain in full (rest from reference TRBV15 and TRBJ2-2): DAMVIQNPRYQVTQFGKPVTLSCSQTLNHNVMYWYQQKSSQAPKLLFHYYDKDFNNEADTPDNFQSRRPNTSFCFLDIRSPGLGDTAMYLCATSRPGTGNTGELFFGEGSRLTVL.

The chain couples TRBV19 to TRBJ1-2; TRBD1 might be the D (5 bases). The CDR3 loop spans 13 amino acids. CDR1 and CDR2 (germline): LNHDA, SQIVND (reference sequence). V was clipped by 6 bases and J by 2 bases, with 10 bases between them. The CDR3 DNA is TGTGCCAGTAGGGACAACCTCAACTATGGCTACACCTTC. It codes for CASRDNLNYGYTF.

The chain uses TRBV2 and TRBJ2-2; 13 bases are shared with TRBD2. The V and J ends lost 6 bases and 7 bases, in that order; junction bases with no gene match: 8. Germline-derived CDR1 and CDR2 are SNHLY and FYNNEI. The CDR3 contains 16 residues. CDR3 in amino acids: CASRDGLAGAFGELFF. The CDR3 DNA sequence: TGTGCCAGCAGGGACGGACTAGCGGGAGCCTTCGGGGAGCTGTTTTTT. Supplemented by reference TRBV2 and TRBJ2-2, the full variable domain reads EPEVTQTPSHQVTQMGQEVILRCVPISNHLYFYWYRQILGQKVEFLVSFYNNEISEKSEIFDDQFSVERPDGSNFTLKIRSTKLEDSAMYFCASRDGLAGAFGELFFGEGSRLTVL.

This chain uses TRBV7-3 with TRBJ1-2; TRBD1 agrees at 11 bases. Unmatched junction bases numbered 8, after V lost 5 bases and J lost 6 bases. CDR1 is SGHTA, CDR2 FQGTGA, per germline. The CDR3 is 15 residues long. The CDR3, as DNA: TGTGCCAGCAGCGCCGGACAGGGGGCCGCGGATGGCTACACCTTC. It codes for CASSAGQGAADGYTF. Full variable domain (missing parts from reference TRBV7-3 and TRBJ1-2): GAGVSQTPSNKVTEKGKYVELRCDPISGHTALYWYRQSLGQGPEFLIYFQGTGAADDSGLPNDRFFAVRPEGSVSTLKIQRTERGDSAVYLCASSAGQGAADGYTFGSGTRLTVV.

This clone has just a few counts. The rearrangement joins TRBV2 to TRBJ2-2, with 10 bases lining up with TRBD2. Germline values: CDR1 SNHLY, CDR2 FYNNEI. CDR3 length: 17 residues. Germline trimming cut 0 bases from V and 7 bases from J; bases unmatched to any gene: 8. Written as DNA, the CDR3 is TGTGCCAGCAGTGAAGCGCAGCGGGAGGGTAGCCGCGGGGAGCTGTTTTTT. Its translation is CASSEAQREGSRGELFF.

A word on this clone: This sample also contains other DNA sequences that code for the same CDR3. CDR3 coding DNA: TGCGCCAGCAGCTCCGGGACAGGGGATGAAAAACTGTTTTTT. Translated: CASSSGTGDEKLFF. The V gene is TRBV5-1, the J gene TRBJ1-4; 10 nucleotides line up with TRBD1. Germline V CDR1 and CDR2: SGHRS, YFSETQ. The J segment lost 6 bases and the V segment lost 3 bases, leaving 2 bases of the junction unmatched. CDR3 length: 14 residues.

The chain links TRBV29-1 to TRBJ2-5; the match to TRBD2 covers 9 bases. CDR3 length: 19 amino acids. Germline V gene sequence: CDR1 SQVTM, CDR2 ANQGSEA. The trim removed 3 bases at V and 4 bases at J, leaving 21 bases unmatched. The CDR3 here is CSVDGIAVRASGNPETQYF. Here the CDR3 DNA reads TGCAGCGTTGACGGAATTGCGGTCCGGGCTAGCGGGAACCCAGAGACCCAGTACTTC. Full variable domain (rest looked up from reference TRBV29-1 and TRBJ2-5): SAVISQKPSRDICQRGTSLTIQCQVDSQVTMMFWYRQQPGQSLTLIATANQGSEATYESGFVIDKFPISRPNLTFSTLTVSNMSPEDSSIYLCSVDGIAVRASGNPETQYFGPGTRLLVL.

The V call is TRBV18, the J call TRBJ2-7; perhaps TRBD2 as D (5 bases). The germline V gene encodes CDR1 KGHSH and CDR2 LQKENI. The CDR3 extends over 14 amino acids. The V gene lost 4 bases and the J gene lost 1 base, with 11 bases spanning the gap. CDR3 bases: TGTGCCAGCTCACGGAGCTGGGAGTCCTACGAGCAGTACTTC. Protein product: CASSRSWESYEQYF.

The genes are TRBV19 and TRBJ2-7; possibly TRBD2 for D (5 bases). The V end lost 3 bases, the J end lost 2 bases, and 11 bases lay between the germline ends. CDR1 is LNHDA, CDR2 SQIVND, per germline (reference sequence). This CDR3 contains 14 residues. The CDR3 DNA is TGTGCCAGTAGTATTGGCAGCGGACCCTACGAGCAGTACTTC. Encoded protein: CASSIGSGPYEQYF.

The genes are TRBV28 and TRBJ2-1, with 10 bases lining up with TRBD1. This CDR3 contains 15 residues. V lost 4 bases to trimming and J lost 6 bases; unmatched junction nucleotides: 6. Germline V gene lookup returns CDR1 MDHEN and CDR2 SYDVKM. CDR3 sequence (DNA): TGTGCCAGCAGTTCCGGAGGGACAGGGGCCAATGAGCAGTTCTTC. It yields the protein CASSSGGTGANEQFF.

CDR3 in DNA: TGTGCCAGCAGCTTAGCGCGGGGGACCGGGGAGCTGTTTTTT. Translation: CASSLARGTGELFF. The chain uses TRBV7-2 and TRBJ2-2; 7 bases fit TRBD2. Germline V lookup: CDR1 SGHTA, CDR2 FQGNSA. The CDR3 extends over 14 amino acids. V was pared by 0 bases and J by 5 bases, with 0 bases of the junction left unmatched.

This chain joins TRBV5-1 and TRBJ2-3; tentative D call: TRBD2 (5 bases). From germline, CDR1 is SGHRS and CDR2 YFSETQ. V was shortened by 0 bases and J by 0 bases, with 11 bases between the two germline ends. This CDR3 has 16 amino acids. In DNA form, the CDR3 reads TGCGCCAGCAGCTTGGCTAGCTACGGAAGCACAGATACGCAGTATTTT. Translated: CASSLASYGSTDTQYF.

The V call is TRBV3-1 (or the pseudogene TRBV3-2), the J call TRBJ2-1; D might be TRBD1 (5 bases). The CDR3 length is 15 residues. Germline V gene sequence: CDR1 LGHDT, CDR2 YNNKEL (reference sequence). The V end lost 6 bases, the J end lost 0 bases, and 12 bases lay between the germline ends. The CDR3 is CASSVQGSSYNEQFF. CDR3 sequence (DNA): TGTGCCAGCAGTGTTCAGGGAAGCTCCTACAATGAGCAGTTCTTC.

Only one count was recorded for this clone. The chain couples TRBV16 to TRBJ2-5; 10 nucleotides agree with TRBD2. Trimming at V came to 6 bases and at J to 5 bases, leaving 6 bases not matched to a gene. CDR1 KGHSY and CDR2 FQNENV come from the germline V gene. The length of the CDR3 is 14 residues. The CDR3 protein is CASSPSGRWETQYF. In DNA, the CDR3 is TGTGCCAGCAGTCCTAGCGGGAGATGGGAGACCCAGTACTTC.

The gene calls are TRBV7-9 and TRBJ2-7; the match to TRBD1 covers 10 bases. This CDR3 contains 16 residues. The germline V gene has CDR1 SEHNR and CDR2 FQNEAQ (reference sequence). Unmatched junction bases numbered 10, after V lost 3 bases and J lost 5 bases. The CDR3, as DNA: TGTGCCAGCAGCTTTTGGGTGGACAGGGGGAAGAACGAGCAGTACTTC. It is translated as CASSFWVDRGKNEQYF.

CDR3 region: CASSLVASSPNEQFF. The CDR3 nucleotides are TGCGCCAGCAGCTTGGTGGCTAGCAGCCCCAATGAGCAGTTCTTC. The chain carries TRBV5-1 and TRBJ2-1; D may be TRBD2 (5 bases). The CDR3 spans 15 residues. The V gene's germline CDR1 is SGHRS and CDR2 YFSETQ. V lost 0 bases and J lost 6, with 13 bases in between.